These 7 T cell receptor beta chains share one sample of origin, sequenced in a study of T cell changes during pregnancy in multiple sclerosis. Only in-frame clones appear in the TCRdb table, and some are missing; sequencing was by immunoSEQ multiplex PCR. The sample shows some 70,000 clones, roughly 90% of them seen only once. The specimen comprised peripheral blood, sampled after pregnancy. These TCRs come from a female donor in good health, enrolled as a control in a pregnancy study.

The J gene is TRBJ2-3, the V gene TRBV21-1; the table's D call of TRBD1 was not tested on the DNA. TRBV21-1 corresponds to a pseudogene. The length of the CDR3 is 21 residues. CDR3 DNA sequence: TGTGCCAGCAGCAATTCCCGGGACAGCGAAAAGAAGACTAGGAGCACAGATACGCAGTATTTT. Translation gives CASSNSRDSEKKTRSTDTQYF.

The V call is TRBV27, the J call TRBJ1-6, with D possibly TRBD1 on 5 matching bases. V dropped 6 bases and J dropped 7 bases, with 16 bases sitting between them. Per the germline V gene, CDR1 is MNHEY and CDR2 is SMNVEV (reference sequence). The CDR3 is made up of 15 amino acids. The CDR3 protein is CASSGGARGNSPLHF. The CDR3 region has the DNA TGTGCCAGCAGCGGAGGGGCCCGGGGCAATTCACCCCTCCACTTT.

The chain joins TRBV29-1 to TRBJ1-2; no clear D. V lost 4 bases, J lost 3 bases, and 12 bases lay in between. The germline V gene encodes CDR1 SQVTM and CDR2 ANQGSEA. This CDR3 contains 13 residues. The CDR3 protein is CSVVGGEHYGYTF. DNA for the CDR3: TGCAGCGTTGTGGGAGGCGAACACTATGGCTACACCTTC.

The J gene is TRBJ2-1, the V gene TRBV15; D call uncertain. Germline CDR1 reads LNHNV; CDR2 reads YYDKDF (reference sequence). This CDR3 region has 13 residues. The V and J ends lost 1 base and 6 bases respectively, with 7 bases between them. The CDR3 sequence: CATSRGQSNEQFF. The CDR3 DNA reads TGTGCCACCAGCAGAGGCCAGTCCAATGAGCAGTTCTTC.

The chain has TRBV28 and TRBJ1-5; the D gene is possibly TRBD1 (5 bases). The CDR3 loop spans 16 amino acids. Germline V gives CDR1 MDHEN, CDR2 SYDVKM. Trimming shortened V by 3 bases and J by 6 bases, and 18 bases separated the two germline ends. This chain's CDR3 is CASSLAWKGKGQPQHF. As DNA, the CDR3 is TGTGCCAGCAGTTTGGCATGGAAGGGGAAAGGTCAGCCCCAGCATTTT. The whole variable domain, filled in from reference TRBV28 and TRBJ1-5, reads DVKVTQSSRYLVKRTGEKVFLECVQDMDHENMFWYRQDPGLGLRLIYFSYDVKMKEKGDIPEGYSVSREKKERFSLILESASTNQTSMYLCASSLAWKGKGQPQHFGDGTRLSIL.

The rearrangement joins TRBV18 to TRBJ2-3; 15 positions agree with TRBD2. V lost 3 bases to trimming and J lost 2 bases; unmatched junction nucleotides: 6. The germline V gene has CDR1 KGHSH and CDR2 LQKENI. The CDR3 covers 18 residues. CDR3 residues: CASSPGLAGGQNTDTQYF. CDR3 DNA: TGTGCCAGCTCACCGGGACTAGCGGGGGGCCAAAACACAGATACGCAGTATTTT.

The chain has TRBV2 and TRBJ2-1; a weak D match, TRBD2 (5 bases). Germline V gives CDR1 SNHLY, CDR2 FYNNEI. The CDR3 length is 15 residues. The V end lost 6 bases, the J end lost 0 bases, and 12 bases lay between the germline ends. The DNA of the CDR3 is TGTGCCAGCAGGCCAGCGGTAGGCTCCTACAATGAGCAGTTCTTC. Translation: CASRPAVGSYNEQFF.